The 9 T cell receptor beta chains below come from one sample, sequenced in a study of cytotoxic CD8 clonotypes in ibrutinib-treated CLL. Produced via immunoSEQ multiplex PCR; TCRdb's table is partial and in-frame only. The repertoire holds some 30,000 clones, with about 76% as singletons. This specimen was PBMCs, taken after 36 months of ibrutinib treatment. The receptors shown here come from a human donor with chronic lymphocytic leukemia.

V is TRBV5-8 and J is TRBJ1-6; no clear D gene. Trimming took off 4 bases at V and 0 bases at J, with 11 bases between the two ends. In germline, CDR1 is SGHTS, CDR2 YDEGEE. The CDR3 has 16 amino acids. The DNA of the CDR3 is TGTGCCAGCAGCCTCACCGATAGCTCCTATAATTCACCCCTCCACTTT. Translating gives CASSLTDSSYNSPLHF.

This rearrangement joins TRBV21-1 to TRBJ2-7; TRBD1, the table's D call, lacks a check against the DNA. TRBV21-1 is deemed a pseudogene. There are 11 residues in the CDR3. CDR3 protein: CASSKGAAQYF. The CDR3 nucleotides read TGTGCCAGCAGCAAAGGGGCAGCACAGTACTTC.

V usage is TRBV2 and J usage is TRBJ2-2, with D perhaps assigned TRBD1 or TRBD2 (5 bases each). The CDR3 is 16 amino acids. V lost 7 bases and J lost 4, with 19 bases in between. CDR1 is SNHLY, CDR2 FYNNEI, per germline. The CDR3 nucleotides read TGTGCCAGCACAGTGGGGGTCTTAGCGCCCACCGGGGAGCTGTTTTTT. Residues: CASTVGVLAPTGELFF.

The V gene is TRBV5-1, the J gene TRBJ1-6; D may be TRBD1 (6 bases). This CDR3 region has 16 residues. Germline lookup yields CDR1 SGHRS and CDR2 YFSETQ. V was cut by 3 bases and J by 9 bases, with 19 bases left in between. CDR3 nucleotides: TGCGCCAGCAGCTGGGGACAAGGGGCTATCGGTTCACCCCTCCACTTT. Its protein product is CASSWGQGAIGSPLHF.

The rearrangement links TRBV27 to TRBJ1-4; D perhaps matches TRBD1 (6 bases). CDR1 is MNHEY and CDR2 is SMNVEV in the germline V gene (reference sequence). Trimming pared 5 bases from V and 0 bases from J, leaving 13 bases between. This CDR3 has 16 residues. This CDR3 is CASSRTGIATNEKLFF. In nucleotides, the CDR3 is TGTGCCAGCAGTCGTACAGGGATTGCAACTAATGAAAAACTGTTTTTT.

The chain links TRBV29-1 to TRBJ1-1; 9 positions agree with TRBD1. The V gene end was trimmed by 4 bases and the J gene end by 7 bases; junction bases not matched to a gene: 1. Germline V lookup: CDR1 SQVTM, CDR2 ANQGSEA. This CDR3 has 11 residues. The CDR3 loop reads CSVGQGGEAFF. In DNA form, the CDR3 reads TGCAGCGTTGGACAGGGGGGTGAAGCTTTCTTT.

The V gene is TRBV6-6, the J gene TRBJ1-2; 8 nucleotides match TRBD1. CDR1 is MNHNY and CDR2 is SVGAGI in the germline V gene (reference sequence). V was clipped by 6 bases and J by 2 bases; unmatched bases: 11. This CDR3 contains 16 residues. The CDR3 reads CASRQITGGLNYGYTF. The CDR3 DNA reads as TGTGCCAGCAGGCAGATCACAGGGGGATTGAACTATGGCTACACCTTC.

This clone was picked up one time. The chain employs TRBV11-2 and TRBJ1-1; D remains unclear. This CDR3 has 16 amino acids. Germline CDR1 and CDR2: SGHAT and FQNNGV. With 2 bases removed from V and 3 bases from J, the gap between germline ends came to 16 bases. CDR3 amino acids: CASSLYSYSGDTEAFF. The DNA for the CDR3 is TGTGCCAGCAGCTTATATTCCTATTCTGGGGACACTGAAGCTTTCTTT.

V is TRBV5-5 and J is TRBJ2-1; 7 positions match TRBD1. CDR1 and CDR2 (germline): SGHKS, YYEKEE (reference sequence). V gave up 4 bases and J gave up 4 bases; unmatched junction bases: 8. The CDR3 is 15 residues long. Here the CDR3 DNA reads TGTGCCAGCAGCGGGACAGATTGGAGATACAATGAGCAGTTCTTC. This gives the protein CASSGTDWRYNEQFF.